The 8 T cell receptor beta chains presented below share a single source sample, sequenced in a study of identifying expanded T cells in peripheral blood. TCRdb keeps only in-frame clones here, not all; method: immunoSEQ multiplex PCR. The sample records 100,000 or so clones, about 91% being singletons. What was sequenced was blood. Every receptor here comes from a person between 18 and 69 years old in good health.

V gene TRBV5-8 combines with J gene TRBJ2-5, with 7 bases lining up with TRBD1. Germline assignment: CDR1 SGHTS and CDR2 YDEGEE. J gave up 3 bases and V 0 bases, and 5 bases lay outside the gene matches. The CDR3 consists of 15 residues. CDR3 nucleotide sequence: TGTGCCAGCAGCTTGGGGCAGACAGGGAAAGAGACCCAGTACTTC. Residues: CASSLGQTGKETQYF.

Comment on this clone: One end of the junction is discordant with germline, which a read error may explain. The CDR3 nucleotides read TGTGCCAGTAGCGTCACAGGGAGGGGGTACTACGGCTACACCTTC. The encoded protein is CASSVTGRGYYGYTF. This rearrangement joins TRBV19 to TRBJ1-2; TRBD1 might be the D (6 bases). This CDR3 is built from 15 residues. Germline lookup yields CDR1 LNHDA and CDR2 SQIVND (reference sequence).

The chain links TRBV19 to TRBJ2-5; D might be TRBD1 (5 bases). V lost 3 bases, J lost 4 bases, and 9 bases lay in between. Germline CDR1 reads LNHDA; CDR2 reads SQIVND (reference sequence). This CDR3 region has 13 residues. The CDR3 bases are TGTGCCAGTAGTATTAGCAGGGTAGAGACCCAGTACTTC. Encoded protein: CASSISRVETQYF. Complete variable domain (other parts from reference TRBV19 and TRBJ2-5): DGGITQSPKYLFRKEGQNVTLSCEQNLNHDAMYWYRQDPGQGLRLIYYSQIVNDFQKGDIAEGYSVSREKKESFPLTVTSAQKNPTAFYLCASSISRVETQYFGPGTRLLVL.

This sequence joins TRBV5-8 and TRBJ1-5; 9 bases match TRBD1. The CDR3 covers 14 residues. Germline V lookup: CDR1 SGHTS, CDR2 YDEGEE. Trimming at V came to 1 base and at J to 6 bases, leaving 2 bases not matched to a gene. DNA of the CDR3: TGTGCCAGCAGCTTGCGACAGGGGGGTCAGCCCCAGCATTTT. As protein: CASSLRQGGQPQHF.

This chain links TRBV5-1 with TRBJ2-1; the match to TRBD2 covers 16 bases. The ends lost 4 bases at V and 1 base at J; junction bases unmatched: 14. The CDR3 is 21 residues long. Looked up from germline, CDR1 is SGHRS and CDR2 is YFSETQ. Written as DNA, the CDR3 is TGCGCCAGCAGCAGCGGACCCGGGACTAGCGGGAGGGCCGGGTCCTACAATGAGCAGTTCTTC. Translating gives CASSSGPGTSGRAGSYNEQFF.

J is TRBJ2-7 and V is TRBV28; 9 bases are shared with TRBD1. The ends lost 6 bases at V and 6 bases at J; junction bases unmatched: 15. CDR3 length: 16 residues. CDR1 and CDR2 from the germline V gene are MDHEN and SYDVKM. The CDR3: CASSRRGSGTGTEQYF. The CDR3, as DNA: TGTGCCAGCAGCCGACGGGGGAGCGGGACAGGGACCGAGCAGTACTTC.

Remarks on this clone: Mismatch with germline at one junction end may stem from a read error. V is TRBV6-4 and J is TRBJ2-7; D remains unclear. CDR1 MRHNA and CDR2 SNTAGT come from the germline V gene. The CDR3 runs to 9 residues. The CDR3 region has the DNA TGTGCCAGCCCGGCCCCCCGAGACTTC. Translation: CASPAPRDF.

The CDR3, as DNA: TGCGCCAGCAGCTTGCCGGGAGGGAACACCGGGGAGCTGTTTTTT. Its protein product is CASSLPGGNTGELFF. The chain has TRBV5-1 and TRBJ2-2; 7 bases are a match to TRBD2. V gave up 1 base and J gave up 1 base; unmatched junction bases: 1. Germline V gene lookup returns CDR1 SGHRS and CDR2 YFSETQ. This CDR3 contains 15 residues.